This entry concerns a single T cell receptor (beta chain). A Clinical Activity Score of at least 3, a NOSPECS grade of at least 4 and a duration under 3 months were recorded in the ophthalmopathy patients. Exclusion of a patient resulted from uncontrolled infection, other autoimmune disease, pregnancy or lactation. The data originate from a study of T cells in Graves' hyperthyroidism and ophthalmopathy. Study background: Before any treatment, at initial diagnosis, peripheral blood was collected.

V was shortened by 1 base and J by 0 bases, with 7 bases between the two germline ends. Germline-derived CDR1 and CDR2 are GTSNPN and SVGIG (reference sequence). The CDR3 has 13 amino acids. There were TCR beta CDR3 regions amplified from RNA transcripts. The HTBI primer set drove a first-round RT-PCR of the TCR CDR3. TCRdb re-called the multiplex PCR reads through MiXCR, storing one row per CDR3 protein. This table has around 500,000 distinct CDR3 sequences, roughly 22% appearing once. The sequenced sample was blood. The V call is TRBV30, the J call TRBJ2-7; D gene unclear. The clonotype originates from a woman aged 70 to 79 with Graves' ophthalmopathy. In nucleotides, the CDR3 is TGTGCCTGGAGTGAGGATGTCTCCTACGAGCAGTACTTC. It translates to CAWSEDVSYEQYF.